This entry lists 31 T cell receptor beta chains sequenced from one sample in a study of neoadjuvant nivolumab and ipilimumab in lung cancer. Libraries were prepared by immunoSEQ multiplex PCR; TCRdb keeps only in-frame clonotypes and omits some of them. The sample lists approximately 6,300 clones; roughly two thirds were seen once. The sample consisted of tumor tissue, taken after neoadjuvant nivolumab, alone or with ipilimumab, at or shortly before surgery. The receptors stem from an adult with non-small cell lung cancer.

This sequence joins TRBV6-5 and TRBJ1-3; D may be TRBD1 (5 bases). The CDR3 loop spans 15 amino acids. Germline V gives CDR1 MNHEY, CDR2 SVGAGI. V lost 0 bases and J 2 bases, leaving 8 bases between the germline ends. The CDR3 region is CASSYSRGTGNTIYF. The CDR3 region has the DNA TGTGCCAGCAGTTACTCAAGGGGCACTGGAAACACCATATATTTT.

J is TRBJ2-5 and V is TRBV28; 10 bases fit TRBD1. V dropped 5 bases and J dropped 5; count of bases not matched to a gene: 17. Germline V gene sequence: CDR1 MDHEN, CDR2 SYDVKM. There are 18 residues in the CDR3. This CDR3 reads CASSPWWDRGDQWETQYF. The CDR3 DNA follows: TGTGCCAGCAGTCCCTGGTGGGACAGGGGAGACCAATGGGAGACCCAGTACTTC.

The CDR3 DNA follows: TGTGCCAGCAGTTACCGTATGCTTGAGACCCAGTACTTC. This sequence encodes CASSYRMLETQYF. V and J are TRBV6-5 and TRBJ2-5; D uncertain. CDR3 size: 13 residues. CDR1 is MNHEY, CDR2 SVGAGI, per germline. V was pared by 2 bases and J by 5 bases, with 9 bases between.

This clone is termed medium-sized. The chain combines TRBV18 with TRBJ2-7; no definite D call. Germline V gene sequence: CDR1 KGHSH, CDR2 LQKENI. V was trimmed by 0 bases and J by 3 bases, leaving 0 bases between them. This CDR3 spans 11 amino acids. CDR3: CASSPPYEQYF. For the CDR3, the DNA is TGTGCCAGCTCACCACCCTACGAGCAGTACTTC.

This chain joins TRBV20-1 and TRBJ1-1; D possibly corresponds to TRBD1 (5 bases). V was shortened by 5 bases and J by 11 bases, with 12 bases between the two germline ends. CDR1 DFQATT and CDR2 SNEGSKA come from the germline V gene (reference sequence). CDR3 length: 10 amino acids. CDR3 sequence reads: CSAGLGPAFF. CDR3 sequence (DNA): TGCAGTGCTGGGTTGGGGCCCGCTTTCTTT.

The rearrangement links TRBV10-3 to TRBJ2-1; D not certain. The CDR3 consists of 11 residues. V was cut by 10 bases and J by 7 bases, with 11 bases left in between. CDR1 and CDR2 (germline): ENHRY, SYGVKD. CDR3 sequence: CASRTENEQFF. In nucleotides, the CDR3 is TGTGCCAGCAGGACGGAGAATGAGCAGTTCTTC.

This chain's CDR3 is CALIPRGGGTEAFF. The CDR3 nucleotides are TGTGCCCTGATCCCCAGGGGCGGAGGCACTGAAGCTTTCTTT. The chain combines TRBV7-9 with TRBJ1-1, with TRBD1 as a possible D gene (6 bases). V lost 11 bases and J lost 4, with 20 bases in between. CDR1 and CDR2 (germline): SEHNR, FQNEAQ (reference sequence). The CDR3 length is 14 residues.

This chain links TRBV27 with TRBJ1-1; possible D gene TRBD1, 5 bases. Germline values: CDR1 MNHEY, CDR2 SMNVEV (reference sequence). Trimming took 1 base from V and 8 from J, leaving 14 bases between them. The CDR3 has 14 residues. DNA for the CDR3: TGTGCCAGCAGTTTATGGAGGGGAGGCAGGGAAGCTTTCTTT. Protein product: CASSLWRGGREAFF.

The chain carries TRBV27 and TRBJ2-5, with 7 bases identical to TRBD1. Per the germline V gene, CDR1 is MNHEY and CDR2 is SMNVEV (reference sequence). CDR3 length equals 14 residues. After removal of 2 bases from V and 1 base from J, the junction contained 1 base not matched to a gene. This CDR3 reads CASSLGTVQETQYF. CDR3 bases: TGTGCCAGCAGTTTAGGGACAGTCCAAGAGACCCAGTACTTC.

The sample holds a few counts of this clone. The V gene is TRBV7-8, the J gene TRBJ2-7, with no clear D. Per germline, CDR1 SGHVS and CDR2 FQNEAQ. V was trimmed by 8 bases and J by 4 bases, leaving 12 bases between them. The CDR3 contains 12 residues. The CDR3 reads CASAAQDYEQYF. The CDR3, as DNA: TGTGCCAGCGCCGCCCAAGATTACGAGCAGTACTTC.

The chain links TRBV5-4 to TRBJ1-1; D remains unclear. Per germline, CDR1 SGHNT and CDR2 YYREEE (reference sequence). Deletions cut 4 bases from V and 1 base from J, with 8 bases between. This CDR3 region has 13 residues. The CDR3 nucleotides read TGTGCCAGCAGCCCTAGACAGAACACTGAAGCTTTCTTT. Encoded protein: CASSPRQNTEAFF.

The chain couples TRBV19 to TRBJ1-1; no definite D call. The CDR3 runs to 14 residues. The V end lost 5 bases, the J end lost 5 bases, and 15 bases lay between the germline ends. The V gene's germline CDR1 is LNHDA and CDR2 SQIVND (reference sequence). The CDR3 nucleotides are TGTGCCAGTAGTCTCCAAGAACAATGGACTGAAGCTTTCTTT. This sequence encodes CASSLQEQWTEAFF.

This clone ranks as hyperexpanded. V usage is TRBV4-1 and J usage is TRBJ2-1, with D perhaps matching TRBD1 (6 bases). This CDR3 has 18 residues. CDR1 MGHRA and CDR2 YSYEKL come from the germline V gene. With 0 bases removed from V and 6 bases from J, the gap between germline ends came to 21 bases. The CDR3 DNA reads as TGCGCCAGCAGCCAAGATTCGTGGGGTCGGGGCAGGGGCAATGAGCAGTTCTTC. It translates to CASSQDSWGRGRGNEQFF.

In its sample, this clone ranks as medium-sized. As DNA, the CDR3 is TGTGCCACCAGCAGAGAAGAGGGGGACGGCTACACCTTC. It translates to CATSREEGDGYTF. V and J are TRBV15 and TRBJ1-2; tentative D call: TRBD1 (6 bases). The CDR3 loop spans 13 amino acids. With 0 bases removed from V and 8 bases from J, the gap between germline ends came to 10 bases. CDR1 and CDR2 (germline): LNHNV, YYDKDF (reference sequence).

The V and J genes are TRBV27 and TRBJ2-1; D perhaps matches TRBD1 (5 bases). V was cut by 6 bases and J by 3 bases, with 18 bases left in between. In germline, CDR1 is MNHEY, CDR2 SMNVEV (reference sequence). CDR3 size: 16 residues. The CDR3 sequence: CASRDPRGALYNEQFF. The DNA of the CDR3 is TGTGCCAGCAGGGATCCTAGGGGTGCCCTCTACAATGAGCAGTTCTTC.

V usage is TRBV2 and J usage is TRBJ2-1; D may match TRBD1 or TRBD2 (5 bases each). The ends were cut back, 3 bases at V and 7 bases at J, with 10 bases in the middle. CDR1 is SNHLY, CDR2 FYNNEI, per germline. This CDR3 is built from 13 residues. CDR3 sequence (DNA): TGTGCCAGCAGTGACCGAGGGGTGAATGAGCAGTTCTTC. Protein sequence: CASSDRGVNEQFF.

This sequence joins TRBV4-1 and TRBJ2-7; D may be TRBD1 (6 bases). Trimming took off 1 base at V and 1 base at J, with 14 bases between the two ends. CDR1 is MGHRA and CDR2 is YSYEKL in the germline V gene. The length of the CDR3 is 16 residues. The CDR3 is CASSQAADRDSYEQYF. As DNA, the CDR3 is TGCGCCAGCAGCCAAGCCGCGGACAGAGATTCCTACGAGCAGTACTTC.

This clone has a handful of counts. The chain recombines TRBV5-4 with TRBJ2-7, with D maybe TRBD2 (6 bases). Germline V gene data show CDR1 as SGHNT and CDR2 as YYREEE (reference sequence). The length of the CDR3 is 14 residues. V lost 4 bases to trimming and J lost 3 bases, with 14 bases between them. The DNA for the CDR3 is TGTGCCAGCAGCCTACGGGGGTCCCACTACGAGCAGTACTTC. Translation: CASSLRGSHYEQYF.

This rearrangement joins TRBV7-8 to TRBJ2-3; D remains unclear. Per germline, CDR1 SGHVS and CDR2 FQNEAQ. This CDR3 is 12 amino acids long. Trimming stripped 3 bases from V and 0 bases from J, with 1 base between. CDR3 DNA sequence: TGTGCCAGCAGCTTCAGCACAGATACGCAGTATTTT. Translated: CASSFSTDTQYF.

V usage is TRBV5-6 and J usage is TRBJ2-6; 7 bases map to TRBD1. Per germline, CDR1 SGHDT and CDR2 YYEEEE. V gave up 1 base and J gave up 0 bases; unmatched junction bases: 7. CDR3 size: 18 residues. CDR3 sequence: CASSLPWDRGSGANVLTF. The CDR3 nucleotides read TGTGCCAGCAGCTTGCCTTGGGACAGAGGCTCTGGGGCCAACGTCCTGACTTTC.

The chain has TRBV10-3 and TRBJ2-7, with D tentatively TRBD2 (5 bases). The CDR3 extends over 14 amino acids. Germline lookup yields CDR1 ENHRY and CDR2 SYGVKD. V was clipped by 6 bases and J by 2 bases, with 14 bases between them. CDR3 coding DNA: TGTGCCATCAGAGCCCTAGCCCCTACCTACGAGCAGTACTTC. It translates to CAIRALAPTYEQYF.

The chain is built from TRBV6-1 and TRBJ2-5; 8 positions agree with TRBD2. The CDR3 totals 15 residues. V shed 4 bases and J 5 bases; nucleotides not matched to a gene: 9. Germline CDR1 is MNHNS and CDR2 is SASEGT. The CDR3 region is CASSGGSGSFETQYF. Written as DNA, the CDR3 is TGTGCCAGCAGTGGAGGAAGCGGGAGTTTTGAGACCCAGTACTTC.

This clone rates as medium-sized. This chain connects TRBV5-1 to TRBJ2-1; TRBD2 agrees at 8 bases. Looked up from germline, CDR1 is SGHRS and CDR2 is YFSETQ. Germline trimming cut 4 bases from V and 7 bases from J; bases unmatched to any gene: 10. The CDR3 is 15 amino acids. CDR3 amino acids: CASSILGLAMNEQFF. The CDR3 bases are TGCGCCAGCAGCATCCTCGGACTAGCAATGAATGAGCAGTTCTTC. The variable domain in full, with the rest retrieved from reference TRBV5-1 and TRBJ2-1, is KAGVTQTPRYLIKTRGQQVTLSCSPISGHRSVSWYQQTPGQGLQFLFEYFSETQRNKGNFPGRFSGRQFSNSRSEMNVSTLELGDSALYLCASSILGLAMNEQFFGPGTRLTVL.

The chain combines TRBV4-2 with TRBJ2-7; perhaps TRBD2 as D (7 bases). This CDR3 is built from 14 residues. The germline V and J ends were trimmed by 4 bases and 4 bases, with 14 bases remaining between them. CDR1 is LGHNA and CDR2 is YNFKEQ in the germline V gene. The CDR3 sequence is CASSRGREMYEQYF. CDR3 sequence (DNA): TGTGCCAGCAGCCGGGGGCGGGAGATGTACGAGCAGTACTTC.

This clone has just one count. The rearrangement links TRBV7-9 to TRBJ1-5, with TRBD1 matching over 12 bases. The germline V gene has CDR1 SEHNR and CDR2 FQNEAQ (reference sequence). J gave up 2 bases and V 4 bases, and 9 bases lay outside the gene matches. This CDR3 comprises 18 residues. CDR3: CASSSRGTGGHGNQPQHF. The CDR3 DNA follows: TGTGCCAGCAGCTCGCGGGGGACAGGGGGCCATGGCAATCAGCCCCAGCATTTT. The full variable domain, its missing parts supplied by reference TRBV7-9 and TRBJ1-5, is DTGVSQNPRHKITKRGQNVTFRCDPISEHNRLYWYRQTLGQGPEFLTYFQNEAQLEKSRLLSDRFSAERPKGSFSTLEIQRTEQGDSAMYLCASSSRGTGGHGNQPQHFGDGTRLSIL.

In DNA, the CDR3 is TGCGCCAGCAGCCAAGATGGAGCCTACGAGCAGTACTTC. Its translation: CASSQDGAYEQYF. The V call is TRBV4-1, the J call TRBJ2-7, with D hard to call. This CDR3 spans 13 amino acids. The germline CDR1 and CDR2 sequences are MGHRA and YSYEKL. The V and J ends lost 0 bases and 2 bases respectively, with 5 bases between them.

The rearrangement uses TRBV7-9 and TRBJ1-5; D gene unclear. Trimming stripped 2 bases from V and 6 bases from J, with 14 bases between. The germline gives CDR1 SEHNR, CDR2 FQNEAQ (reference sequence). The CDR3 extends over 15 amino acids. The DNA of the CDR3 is TGTGCCAGCAGCTTATCGACGGCCCATGGTCAGCCCCAGCATTTT. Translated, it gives CASSLSTAHGQPQHF.

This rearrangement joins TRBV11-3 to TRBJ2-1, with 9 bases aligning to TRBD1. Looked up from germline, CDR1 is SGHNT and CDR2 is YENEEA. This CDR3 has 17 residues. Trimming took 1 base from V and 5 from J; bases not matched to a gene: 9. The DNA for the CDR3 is TGTGCCAGCAGCTTAGCGCTCGGGGACAGGGTCGACAATGAGCAGTTCTTC. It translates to CASSLALGDRVDNEQFF.

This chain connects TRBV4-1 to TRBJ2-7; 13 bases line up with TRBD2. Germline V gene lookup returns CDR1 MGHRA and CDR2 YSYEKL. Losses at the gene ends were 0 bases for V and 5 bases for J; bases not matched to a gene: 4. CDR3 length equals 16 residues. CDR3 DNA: TGCGCCAGCAGCCAAGATGGACTAGCGGGAGTGGACGAGCAGTACTTC. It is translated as CASSQDGLAGVDEQYF.

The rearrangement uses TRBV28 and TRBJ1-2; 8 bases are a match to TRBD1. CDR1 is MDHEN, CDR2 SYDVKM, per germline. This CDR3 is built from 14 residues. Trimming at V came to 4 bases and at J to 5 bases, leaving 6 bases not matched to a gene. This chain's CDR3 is CASSSTGTGYGYTF. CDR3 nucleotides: TGTGCCAGCAGTTCTACCGGGACAGGATATGGCTACACCTTC.

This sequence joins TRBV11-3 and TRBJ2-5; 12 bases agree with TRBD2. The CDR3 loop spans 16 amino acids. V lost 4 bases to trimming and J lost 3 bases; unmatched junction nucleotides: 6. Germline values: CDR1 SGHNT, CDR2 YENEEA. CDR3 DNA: TGTGCCAGCAGCTACAGGGCTAGCGGGAGGGAAGAGACCCAGTACTTC. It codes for CASSYRASGREETQYF.